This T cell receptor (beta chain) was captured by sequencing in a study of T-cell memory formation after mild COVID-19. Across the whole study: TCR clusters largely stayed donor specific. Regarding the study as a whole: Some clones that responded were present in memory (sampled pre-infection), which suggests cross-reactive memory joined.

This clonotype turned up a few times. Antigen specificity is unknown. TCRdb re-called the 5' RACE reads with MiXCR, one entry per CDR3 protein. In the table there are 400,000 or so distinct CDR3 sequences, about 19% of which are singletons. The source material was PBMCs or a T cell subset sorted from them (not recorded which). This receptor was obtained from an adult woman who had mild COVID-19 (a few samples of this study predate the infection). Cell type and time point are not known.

DNA for the CDR3: TGCAGTGCCCTCAAGTCACAATCGGCTTTCTTT. It encodes CSALKSQSAFF. This rearrangement joins TRBV20-1 to TRBJ1-1; D unclear. CDR3 length: 11 amino acids. Looked up from germline, CDR1 is DFQATT and CDR2 is SNEGSKA (reference sequence). V lost 6 bases and J lost 11, with 16 bases in between.